This TCR beta chain was captured in a study of OX40 agonist ivuxolimab in advanced cancers. The data were produced by immunoSEQ multiplex PCR, yet TCRdb's version contains in-frame clones alone and is incomplete. Of 70,000 to 95,000 clones listed, 84% were seen once; the top ten hold approximately 1.7%. Germline CDR1 and CDR2: SGHRS and YFSETQ. The CDR3 spans 15 residues. V shed 0 bases and J shed 2 bases, with 6 bases lying between them. This clone was seen once. The source of this sequence is an adult with an advanced solid tumor such as melanoma, head and neck, liver or kidney cancer. This sample comprised CD4+ or CD8+ T cells sorted from blood, obtained in a trial of the OX40 agonist ivuxolimab. V gene TRBV5-1 combines with J gene TRBJ2-6, with a possible D match to TRBD2 (5 bases). The chain's CDR3 is CASSLDGAGANVLTF. CDR3 DNA sequence: TGCGCCAGCAGCTTGGACGGGGCTGGGGCCAACGTCCTGACTTTC.